Shown below are 8 T cell receptor beta chains from a single sample sequenced in a study of shared clonotypes between healthy human individuals. Profiling relied on immunoSEQ multiplex PCR, and the TCRdb table lists in-frame clones only, not all of them. This sample has about 490,000 clones, with 79% found just once. The sample consisted of PBMCs. Receptors originate from a woman in her thirties or forties in good health. Some clones in this sample may be carry-over from other donors' samples.

This chain connects TRBV7-2 to TRBJ2-1; D might be TRBD1 or TRBD2, each matching 5 bases. Between the trimmed V and J ends, which lost 5 bases and 8 bases, there was a span of 10 bases. CDR3 size: 12 residues. CDR1 and CDR2 (germline): SGHTA, FQGNSA. The DNA for the CDR3 is TGTGCCAGCAGCCGACGGGGCTATGAGCAGTTCTTC. Its protein product is CASSRRGYEQFF. The full variable domain, with the rest looked up from reference TRBV7-2 and TRBJ2-1, is GAGVSQSPSNKVTEKGKDVELRCDPISGHTALYWYRQSLGQGLEFLIYFQGNSAPDKSGLPSDRFSAERTGGSVSTLTIQRTQQEDSAVYLCASSRRGYEQFFGPGTRLTVL.

The rearrangement links TRBV4-2 to TRBJ2-3; D is uncertain. The germline CDR1 and CDR2 sequences are LGHNA and YNFKEQ. V lost 1 base to trimming and J lost 4 bases, with 18 bases between them. This CDR3 spans 17 amino acids. CDR3 amino acids: CASSQGHGSGLADTQYF. CDR3 in DNA: TGTGCCAGCAGCCAAGGTCATGGGTCCGGGTTGGCAGATACGCAGTATTTT.

The rearrangement joins TRBV30 to TRBJ2-1; 12 bases are a match to TRBD2. CDR1 and CDR2 (germline): GTSNPN, SVGIG (reference sequence). With 3 bases clipped from V and 9 bases from J, the junction kept 12 bases outside the gene matches. The CDR3 spans 16 residues. The CDR3 coding sequence is TGTGCCTGGAGCGCCCTCAGGCTAGCGGGAGGGGTTGAGCAGTTCTTC. The encoded protein is CAWSALRLAGGVEQFF. Complete variable domain (other parts from reference TRBV30 and TRBJ2-1): SQTIHQWPATLVQPVGSPLSLECTVEGTSNPNLYWYRQAAGRGLQLLFYSVGIGQISSEVPQNLSASRPQDRQFILSSKKLLLSDSGFYLCAWSALRLAGGVEQFFGPGTRLTVL.

DNA of the CDR3: TGTGCCAGCAGCAAGGGAGGCCTAGCGGGAGTCTACAATGAGCAGTTCTTC. Translation gives CASSKGGLAGVYNEQFF. The chain has TRBV9 and TRBJ2-1; 10 bases agree with TRBD2. V was pared by 4 bases and J by 3 bases, with 10 bases of the junction left unmatched. CDR1 and CDR2 (germline): SGDLS, YYNGEE. The CDR3 sequence is 17 residues long.

The chain has TRBV6-5 and TRBJ2-3; possible D gene TRBD1, 6 bases. Germline CDR1 and CDR2: MNHEY and SVGAGI. The ends were cut back, 11 bases at V and 3 bases at J, with 15 bases in the middle. This CDR3 comprises 13 residues. The CDR3 bases are TGTGCCTCGTGGGGGCGAGGGACAGATACGCAGTATTTT. Encoded protein: CASWGRGTDTQYF.

The chain links TRBV28 to TRBJ1-1; D is ambiguous. Germline CDR1 is MDHEN and CDR2 is SYDVKM. The CDR3 length is 14 residues. Trimming removed 3 bases from V and 5 bases from J, with 13 bases in between. The CDR3 region is CASSLRTLGTEAFF. CDR3 DNA sequence: TGTGCCAGCAGTTTGAGGACCCTTGGGACTGAAGCTTTCTTT.

This clone was detected only a few times. V is TRBV28 and J is TRBJ2-7; a weak D match, TRBD1 (7 bases). The germline CDR1 and CDR2 sequences are MDHEN and SYDVKM. The V and J ends lost 5 bases and 0 bases respectively, with 14 bases between them. The CDR3 consists of 15 residues. The CDR3 here is CASSAPRGVSYEQYF. The DNA for the CDR3 is TGTGCCAGCAGTGCTCCCAGGGGGGTCTCCTACGAGCAGTACTTC. Using reference TRBV28 and TRBJ2-7 for the parts outside the CDR3, the full variable domain is DVKVTQSSRYLVKRTGEKVFLECVQDMDHENMFWYRQDPGLGLRLIYFSYDVKMKEKGDIPEGYSVSREKKERFSLILESASTNQTSMYLCASSAPRGVSYEQYFGPGTRLTVT.

This sequence joins TRBV19 and TRBJ1-2, with D tentatively TRBD1 (5 bases). Germline V gives CDR1 LNHDA, CDR2 SQIVND (reference sequence). V lost 6 bases and J lost 8, with 19 bases in between. The CDR3 sequence is 14 residues long. The CDR3 DNA follows: TGTGCCAGTAGCAGGATAGGGCAGGGAGAAGGCTACACCTTC. Translating gives CASSRIGQGEGYTF.